This TCR beta chain was obtained from a study of cytomegalovirus exposure and HLA in healthy donors. Study summary: Membership in the Caucasian-associated ancestry cluster was found for around four fifths of 300 to 400 genotyped donors.

This clone was found once. The antigen is undetermined. PCR employed 60 Vbeta and 13 Jbeta primers. Using immunoSEQ multiplex PCR, the repertoire was profiled, and TCRdb retains in-frame clones only, with some absent. The repertoire has 55,000 to 85,000 clones, over 60% of them found once; the top ten carry 3%. Germline V lookup: CDR1 MDHEN, CDR2 SYDVKM. Trimming removed 3 bases at V and 3 bases at J, with 6 bases between. This CDR3 spans 12 amino acids. The study, taken as a whole, reports: CMV serostatus was the only recorded immune exposure for donors. Most TCR sequences were rare, but some public TCRs occurred in many donors. Later, TCR association rates were found to vary by HLA locus, highest for DRB1 and lowest for HLA-C.

The specimen sequenced was PBMCs. The sequence derives from a woman aged 50 to 60 in good health and CMV-seronegative. This chain uses TRBV28 with TRBJ2-7, with a tentative D call TRBD1 (6 bases). CDR3 loop: CASSLDSYEQYF. The CDR3 coding sequence is TGTGCCAGCAGTTTGGACAGCTACGAGCAGTACTTC.